This TCR beta chain was identified in a study of blood T cell repertoires in COVID-19. Authors' methods: Estimates of nucleated cell counts were drawn from the amplification of reference gene primers. Using immunoSEQ multiplex PCR, the repertoire was profiled, and TCRdb retains in-frame clones only, with some absent. V, J and clone size were drawn from that table, and D and trimming were deduced from the DNA. The table has fewer than 200,000 clones, around 83% seen once. The germline V gene has CDR1 MNHEY and CDR2 SMNVEV (reference sequence). CDR3 length: 15 amino acids. Trimming removed 7 bases from V and 5 bases from J; junction bases left unmatched: 7.

The chain is built from TRBV27 and TRBJ2-1; 11 positions agree with TRBD2. The TCR comes from a woman between 45 and 65 years old in a cohort exposed to, infected with or recovered from COVID-19 (not recorded which). The sequencing sample was made of PBMCs or T cells enriched from blood (not recorded which). DNA for the CDR3: TGTGCCAGCACCTCGGGACTAGCGGTTAACAATGAGCAGTTCTTC. Protein product: CASTSGLAVNNEQFF.